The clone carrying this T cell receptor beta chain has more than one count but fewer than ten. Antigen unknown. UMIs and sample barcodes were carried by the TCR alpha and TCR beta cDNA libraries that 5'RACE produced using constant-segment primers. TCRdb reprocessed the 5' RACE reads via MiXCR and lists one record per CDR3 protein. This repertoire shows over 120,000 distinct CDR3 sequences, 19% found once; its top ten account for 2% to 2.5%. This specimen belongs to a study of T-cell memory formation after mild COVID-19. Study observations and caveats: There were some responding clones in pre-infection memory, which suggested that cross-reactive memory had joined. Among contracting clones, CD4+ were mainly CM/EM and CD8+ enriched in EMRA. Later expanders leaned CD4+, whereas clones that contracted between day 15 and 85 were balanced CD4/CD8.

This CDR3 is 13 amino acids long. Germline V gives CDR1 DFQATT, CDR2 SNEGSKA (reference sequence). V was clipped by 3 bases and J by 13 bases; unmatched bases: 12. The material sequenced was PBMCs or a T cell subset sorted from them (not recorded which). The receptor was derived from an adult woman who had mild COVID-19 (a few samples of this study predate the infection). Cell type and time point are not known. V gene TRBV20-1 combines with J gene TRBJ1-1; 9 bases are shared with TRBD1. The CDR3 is CSARESGTGRGFF. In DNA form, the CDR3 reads TGCAGTGCTAGGGAATCCGGGACAGGGAGAGGTTTCTTT.